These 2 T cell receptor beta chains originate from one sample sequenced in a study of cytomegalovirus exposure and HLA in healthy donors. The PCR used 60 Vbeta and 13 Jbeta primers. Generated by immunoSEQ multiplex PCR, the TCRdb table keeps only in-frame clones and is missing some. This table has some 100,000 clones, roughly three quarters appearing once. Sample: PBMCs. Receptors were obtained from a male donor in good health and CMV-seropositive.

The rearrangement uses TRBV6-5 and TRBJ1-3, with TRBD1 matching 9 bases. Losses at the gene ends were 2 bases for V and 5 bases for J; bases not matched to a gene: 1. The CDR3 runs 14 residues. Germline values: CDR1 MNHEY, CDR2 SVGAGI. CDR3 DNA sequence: TGTGCCAGCAGTTACGACAGGGGGAGAAACACCATATATTTT. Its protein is CASSYDRGRNTIYF.

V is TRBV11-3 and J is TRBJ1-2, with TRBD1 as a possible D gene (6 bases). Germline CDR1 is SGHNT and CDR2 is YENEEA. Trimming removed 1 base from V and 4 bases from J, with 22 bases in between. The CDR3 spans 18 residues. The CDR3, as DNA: TGTGCCAGCAGCTTAGGGGGGCAGGGAGAGGAGTCTTCCTATGGCTACACCTTC. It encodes CASSLGGQGEESSYGYTF.